This TCR beta chain was identified in a study of Graves' ophthalmopathy and Graves' hyperthyroidism. Across the whole study: Over 18 months of follow-up, stable hyperthyroidism required that no ophthalmopathy appear.

Study-wide points: Among expanded thyroid clonotypes above 0.001 frequency, most also occurred in blood. The model flagged ophthalmopathy progression at 65% to 71% sensitivity and 72% to 75% specificity.

Germline values: CDR1 SGHRS, CDR2 YFSETQ. The CDR3 has 16 amino acids. J lost 5 bases, V lost 4 bases, and 11 bases had no gene match. Hyperthyroidism patients had new diagnoses, durations under 2 months, and ages of 18 to 65. This clonotype was detected many times. What it binds is not known. RNA transcripts were the source from which TCR beta CDR3 regions were amplified. First-round RT-PCR employed HTBI primers, with a second-round multiplex PCR after it. TCRdb re-analysed the multiplex PCR reads in MiXCR, keeping a single row per CDR3 protein. Altogether roughly 1.1 million distinct CDR3 sequences are present, 35% to 45% being singletons, with the ten largest covering 11%.

This chain uses TRBV5-1 with TRBJ1-3, with TRBD1 matching over 8 bases. Material for sequencing was peripheral blood or thyroid tissue (not recorded which). The sequence derives from an adult man with Graves' hyperthyroidism. CDR3 residues: CASSQTGVLLRNTIYF. CDR3 nucleotides: TGCGCCAGCAGCCAGACAGGGGTGCTCCTGAGAAACACCATATATTTT.